Listed here are 16 T cell receptor beta chains from one sample, sequenced in a study of shared clonotypes between healthy human individuals. Profiled with immunoSEQ multiplex PCR; TCRdb holds only in-frame clones, not every one. The sample lists roughly 650,000 clones, around 97% occurring once. The sequenced sample consisted of naive CD4+ T cells sorted from blood. Subset of the sample: CD45RA+ positively selected. All receptors derive from a woman aged 30 to 39 in good health.

This chain connects TRBV6-5 to TRBJ2-7; 7 positions agree with TRBD1. V gave up 2 bases and J gave up 1 base; unmatched junction bases: 5. From germline, CDR1 is MNHEY and CDR2 SVGAGI. This CDR3 has 15 amino acids. The CDR3 DNA reads as TGTGCCAGCAGTTACCTGGACAGGCAATCCTACGAGCAGTACTTC. It specifies CASSYLDRQSYEQYF.

The chain uses TRBV6-5 and TRBJ1-1, with D tentatively TRBD1 (5 bases). Looked up from germline, CDR1 is MNHEY and CDR2 is SVGAGI. V was clipped by 6 bases and J by 4 bases, with 15 bases between them. The CDR3 length is 14 residues. CDR3 coding DNA: TGTGCCAGCAGACGACAGTTGGGGGGCACTGAAGCTTTCTTT. Its protein product is CASRRQLGGTEAFF.

The chain uses TRBV7-9 and TRBJ2-1; 13 bases are a match to TRBD2. J gave up 5 bases and V 4 bases, and 2 bases lay outside the gene matches. In germline, CDR1 is SEHNR, CDR2 FQNEAQ (reference sequence). The CDR3 consists of 15 residues. The CDR3 nucleotides are TGTGCCAGCAGCTCGGGGACTAGCGGGAACAATGAGCAGTTCTTC. As protein: CASSSGTSGNNEQFF. Looking up the rest from reference TRBV7-9 and TRBJ2-1 gives the full variable domain: DTGVSQNPRHKITKRGQNVTFRCDPISEHNRLYWYRQTLGQGPEFLTYFQNEAQLEKSRLLSDRFSAERPKGSFSTLEIQRTEQGDSAMYLCASSSGTSGNNEQFFGPGTRLTVL.

The genes are TRBV19 and TRBJ1-3; D is perhaps TRBD1 (5 bases). Germline V gene data show CDR1 as LNHDA and CDR2 as SQIVND (reference sequence). The CDR3 runs to 14 residues. V was shortened by 3 bases and J by 9 bases, with 15 bases between the two germline ends. In DNA, the CDR3 is TGTGCCAGTAGTATCACCGGGACCAGAACCACCATATATTTT. It translates to CASSITGTRTTIYF.

The chain couples TRBV9 to TRBJ1-2, with D perhaps TRBD1 (5 bases). The CDR3 covers 16 residues. Trimming removed 0 bases at V and 3 bases at J, with 15 bases between. Germline lookup yields CDR1 SGDLS and CDR2 YYNGEE. The CDR3 region has the DNA TGTGCCAGCAGCGTAGGCATGAAAGGGGATTACTATGGCTACACCTTC. This translates into CASSVGMKGDYYGYTF.

Points on this clone: Different DNA sequences within this sample yield the same CDR3. The chain recombines TRBV11-2 with TRBJ2-3; D may be TRBD1 (5 bases). The V end lost 2 bases, the J end lost 0 bases, and 9 bases lay between the germline ends. This CDR3 contains 15 residues. Per the germline V gene, CDR1 is SGHAT and CDR2 is FQNNGV. CDR3 loop: CASSLLAGSTDTQYF. Written as DNA, the CDR3 is TGTGCCAGCAGCTTATTGGCAGGGAGCACAGATACGCAGTATTTT.

This rearrangement joins TRBV5-1 to TRBJ2-1; TRBD2 matches at 14 bases. Germline trimming cut 3 bases from V and 9 bases from J; bases unmatched to any gene: 8. Germline-derived CDR1 and CDR2 are SGHRS and YFSETQ. The CDR3 spans 16 residues. The CDR3 nucleotides are TGCGCCAGCAGCTGGACCGGGACTAGCGGGAGACCTGAGCAGTTCTTC. This gives the protein CASSWTGTSGRPEQFF.

The J gene is TRBJ1-1, the V gene TRBV28; 7 bases match TRBD1. The CDR3 sequence is 13 residues long. With V trimmed by 10 bases and J by 0 bases, 5 bases remained unmatched. Germline V gives CDR1 MDHEN, CDR2 SYDVKM. The CDR3 loop reads CAIEQGLNTEAFF. CDR3 in DNA: TGTGCCATAGAACAGGGGCTGAACACTGAAGCTTTCTTT.

This clone was counted a single time. The rearrangement joins TRBV20-1 to TRBJ2-5, with D perhaps TRBD2 (6 bases). This CDR3 has 11 residues. The germline V gene encodes CDR1 DFQATT and CDR2 SNEGSKA (reference sequence). The CDR3 loop is CGQGLQETQYF. The CDR3 DNA reads as TGCGGGCAGGGACTCCAAGAGACCCAGTACTTC.

V usage is TRBV21-1 and J usage is TRBJ1-2. TRBV21-1 is designated a pseudogene. The CDR3 has 16 amino acids. CDR3 coding DNA: TGTGCCAGCAGCAAACCTCTGGGAGGGGTTGGCTATGGCTACACCTTC. It specifies CASSKPLGGVGYGYTF.

J is TRBJ1-4 and V is TRBV19; D might be TRBD1 (6 bases). Trimming removed 8 bases at V and 5 bases at J, with 18 bases between. The CDR3 extends over 15 amino acids. Germline V gene lookup returns CDR1 LNHDA and CDR2 SQIVND (reference sequence). The CDR3 here is CASGTAGVVNEKLFF. The CDR3 DNA reads as TGTGCCAGTGGTACGGCAGGGGTCGTAAATGAAAAACTGTTTTTT.

The rearrangement uses TRBV10-3 and TRBJ2-2, with 12 bases matching TRBD2. V trimming: 6 bases; J trimming: 5 bases; junction bases outside the gene matches: 10. CDR1 is ENHRY and CDR2 is SYGVKD in the germline V gene. The CDR3 has 17 amino acids. Here the CDR3 DNA reads TGTGCCATCAGCTACGGACTAGCGGGATTGAGTACCGGGGAGCTGTTTTTT. It translates to CAISYGLAGLSTGELFF.

Here the CDR3 reads CAISPQGYTEAFF. Here the CDR3 DNA reads TGTGCCATCAGTCCGCAGGGATACACTGAAGCTTTCTTT. The rearrangement uses TRBV10-3 and TRBJ1-1; D perhaps matches TRBD1 (5 bases). The CDR3 runs to 13 residues. From germline, CDR1 is ENHRY and CDR2 SYGVKD. V was clipped by 5 bases and J by 3 bases, with 10 bases between them.

The rearrangement links TRBV4-1 to TRBJ2-3; TRBD2 aligns across 10 bases. CDR1 and CDR2 from the germline V gene are MGHRA and YSYEKL. Germline trimming cut 2 bases from V and 1 base from J; bases unmatched to any gene: 9. There are 18 residues in the CDR3. The CDR3 DNA reads as TGCGCCAGCAGCCAACCATTTGGCGGGACTAGCGGCACAGATACGCAGTATTTT. It encodes CASSQPFGGTSGTDTQYF.

The V gene is TRBV27, the J gene TRBJ1-3; no clear D gene. From germline, CDR1 is MNHEY and CDR2 SMNVEV (reference sequence). The CDR3 runs to 14 residues. V lost 7 bases and J 0 bases, leaving 10 bases between the germline ends. The CDR3 sequence: CASKRAHSGNTIYF. The CDR3 DNA follows: TGTGCCAGCAAGAGGGCACACTCTGGAAACACCATATATTTT.

V usage is TRBV2 and J usage is TRBJ2-1, with D hard to call. The germline CDR1 and CDR2 sequences are SNHLY and FYNNEI. Deletions cut 10 bases from V and 4 bases from J, with 14 bases between. This CDR3 region has 13 residues. CDR3 sequence (DNA): TGTGCCACCTCCCGATTAGTTTACAATGAGCAGTTCTTC. Protein sequence: CATSRLVYNEQFF.